The clone carrying this TCR beta chain was observed many times. Its target is unknown. The library targeted TCRbeta and was prepared with unique molecular identifiers. TCRdb reanalysed the PCR reads using MiXCR and keeps one entry per CDR3 protein. The sample records around 450,000 distinct CDR3 sequences, approximately 10% being singletons. Trimming took 2 bases from V and 2 from J, leaving 4 bases between them. The CDR3 has 13 residues. Germline values: CDR1 MNHEY, CDR2 SVGAGI. This entry comes from a study of T-cell reconstitution after alpha-beta-depleted transplantation in children. Study-wide results and limits: Expanded clones from the graft, numbering several hundred, reportedly supplied alpha-beta T cells about two months after transplant. Recipient T cells and thymic progenitors that survived gave rise to the high TCRbeta diversity observed at day 60 in some patients. At one year after transplant, newly produced T cells mostly accounted for T-cell counts and diversity.

This rearrangement joins TRBV6-5 to TRBJ1-5; the D is unclear. This specimen was PBMCs, taken before TCRalphabeta/CD19-depleted stem cell transplant. The sequence was obtained from a child aged 2-15 years with inherited bone marrow failure, due to receive a stem cell transplant. The CDR3 bases are TGTGCCAGCAGTTACGATGGCAATCAGCCCCAGCATTTT. Protein product: CASSYDGNQPQHF.